A single sample gave rise to the 14 T cell receptor beta chains below, sequenced in a study of T cells after yellow fever vaccination. One entry per CDR3 protein, called by TCRdb with MiXCR from the 5' RACE reads. The sample has 300,000 to 350,000 distinct CDR3 sequences, approximately 4% seen once; the top ten hold more than 20%. The specimen was PBMCs, collected 5 days after the yellow fever booster vaccination. The receptors were sampled from a man aged 18-30 years who received the YFV17D yellow fever vaccine.

This clonotype was observed a few times. CDR3: CSATPRDRGGYGYTF. The DNA of the CDR3 is TGCAGTGCTACCCCCCGGGACAGGGGCGGCTATGGCTACACCTTC. The rearrangement links TRBV20-1 to TRBJ1-2; 10 bases are shared with TRBD1. CDR1 and CDR2 (germline): DFQATT, SNEGSKA (reference sequence). Trimming removed 4 bases from V and 4 bases from J; junction bases left unmatched: 9. This CDR3 spans 15 amino acids.

This clonotype was counted only a few times. The chain combines TRBV12-3 or TRBV12-4 with TRBJ1-2, with 7 bases that match TRBD1. This CDR3 comprises 16 residues. The J segment lost 0 bases and the V segment lost 4 bases, leaving 8 bases of the junction unmatched. CDR3 coding DNA: TGTGCCAGCAGTTCCGGGGGACAGTTAGCTAACTATGGCTACACCTTC. Encoded protein: CASSSGGQLANYGYTF.

This clonotype was picked up a small number of times. The chain joins TRBV14 to TRBJ2-2; 8 nucleotides align to TRBD1. Trimming removed 0 bases from V and 5 bases from J; junction bases left unmatched: 8. CDR1 SGHDN and CDR2 FVKESK come from the germline V gene. CDR3 length: 17 amino acids. The CDR3 DNA reads as TGTGCCAGCAGCCAAGATAGGAGGTACAGGGGGACCGGGGAGCTGTTTTTT. It encodes CASSQDRRYRGTGELFF.

The sample holds a few counts of this clonotype. V is TRBV24-1 and J is TRBJ2-1; D is unclear. Trimming took 3 bases from V and 13 from J, leaving 15 bases between them. The CDR3 runs 13 residues. Germline V gene lookup returns CDR1 KGHDR and CDR2 SFDVKD. CDR3 nucleotides: TGTGCCACCAGTGATGAGAATACAATGATACAGTTCTTC. Its translation: CATSDENTMIQFF.

In DNA, the CDR3 is TGCAGCGTTGAACCCCCGACAGGAAAAGCTTTCTTT. Amino acid sequence: CSVEPPTGKAFF. This chain joins TRBV29-1 and TRBJ1-1; a possible D gene is TRBD1 (6 bases). Between the trimmed V and J ends, which lost 2 bases and 9 bases, there was a span of 13 bases. This CDR3 is 12 amino acids long. Looked up from germline, CDR1 is SQVTM and CDR2 is ANQGSEA.

This sequence joins TRBV5-1 and TRBJ1-2; the D is unclear. Trimming took off 4 bases at V and 6 bases at J, with 19 bases between the two ends. This CDR3 contains 15 residues. Germline CDR1 and CDR2: SGHRS and YFSETQ. The CDR3 bases are TGCGCCAGCAGCAGGATTGGATCTAACTTGGATGGCTACACCTTC. Amino acid sequence: CASSRIGSNLDGYTF.

This clonotype occurred a few times. This chain connects TRBV15 to TRBJ2-1; 9 nucleotides line up with TRBD1. CDR3 length: 15 amino acids. J was trimmed by 2 bases and V by 5 bases; bases with no gene match: 4. Looked up from germline, CDR1 is LNHNV and CDR2 is YYDKDF (reference sequence). The CDR3 region is CATSQDRGTYNEQFF. The CDR3 nucleotides read TGTGCCACCAGCCAGGACAGGGGAACCTACAATGAGCAGTTCTTC. The complete variable domain, with remaining parts taken from reference TRBV15 and TRBJ2-1, reads DAMVIQNPRYQVTQFGKPVTLSCSQTLNHNVMYWYQQKSSQAPKLLFHYYDKDFNNEADTPDNFQSRRPNTSFCFLDIRSPGLGDTAMYLCATSQDRGTYNEQFFGPGTRLTVL.

The chain employs TRBV4-3 and TRBJ2-7; 7 nucleotides match TRBD1. J lost 0 bases, V lost 4 bases, and 9 bases had no gene match. The germline V gene has CDR1 LGHNA and CDR2 YSLEER. The CDR3 length is 16 residues. CDR3 sequence reads: CASSLSRDSSSYEQYF. The CDR3, as DNA: TGCGCCAGCAGCCTCAGCCGGGACAGCAGCTCCTACGAGCAGTACTTC.

This clonotype was recorded at least ten times. The genes are TRBV12-3 or TRBV12-4 and TRBJ2-7, with 8 bases lining up with TRBD1. The CDR3 totals 15 residues. V lost 3 bases and J lost 0; bases outside the gene matches: 4. The CDR3 here is CASSLQGALSYEQYF. DNA of the CDR3: TGTGCCAGCAGTTTGCAGGGGGCTCTCTCCTACGAGCAGTACTTC.

This clonotype came up many times. The genes are TRBV28 and TRBJ2-7; TRBD2 is a possible D gene (6 bases). Trimming left V 3 bases short and J 6 bases short, with 9 bases between. Germline CDR1 reads MDHEN; CDR2 reads SYDVKM. This CDR3 region has 12 residues. The CDR3 nucleotides read TGTGCCAGCAGTTTGGGGGGTACCGAGCAGTACGTC. Its translation is CASSLGGTEQYV.

This chain links TRBV2 with TRBJ2-2; a weak D match, TRBD1 (5 bases). V was trimmed by 6 bases and J by 6 bases, leaving 14 bases between them. Germline V lookup: CDR1 SNHLY, CDR2 FYNNEI. CDR3 size: 14 residues. The CDR3 bases are TGTGCCAGCAGGGAACAGGAACCGGCCGGGGAGCTGTTTTTT. Protein: CASREQEPAGELFF. The full variable domain, its missing parts supplied by reference TRBV2 and TRBJ2-2, is EPEVTQTPSHQVTQMGQEVILRCVPISNHLYFYWYRQILGQKVEFLVSFYNNEISEKSEIFDDQFSVERPDGSNFTLKIRSTKLEDSAMYFCASREQEPAGELFFGEGSRLTVL.

Many counts were recorded for this clonotype. This chain uses TRBV4-2 with TRBJ2-7, with 7 bases that match TRBD1. The CDR3 is made up of 16 amino acids. After removal of 1 base from V and 3 bases from J, the junction contained 9 bases not matched to a gene. CDR1 and CDR2 from the germline V gene are LGHNA and YNFKEQ. CDR3 amino acids: CASSQVFGAGGYEQYF. The CDR3, as DNA: TGTGCCAGCAGCCAAGTTTTCGGGGCAGGGGGCTACGAGCAGTACTTC.

The chain uses TRBV29-1 and TRBJ2-3, with D possibly matching TRBD1 (7 bases). Germline CDR1 is SQVTM and CDR2 is ANQGSEA. The CDR3 spans 15 residues. Between the trimmed V and J ends, which lost 3 bases and 5 bases, there was a span of 18 bases. The CDR3 nucleotides are TGCAGCGTTGAGACCGGACAGGCCGGGGGAGATACGCAGTATTTT. It yields the protein CSVETGQAGGDTQYF.

V and J are TRBV6-2 or TRBV6-3 and TRBJ1-2, with D maybe TRBD1 (5 bases). Germline lookup yields CDR1 MNHEY and CDR2 SVGEGT. This CDR3 spans 14 amino acids. V dropped 5 bases and J dropped 4 bases, with 14 bases sitting between them. CDR3 sequence: CASSRTGTFYGYTF. As DNA, the CDR3 is TGTGCCAGCAGTAGAACCGGGACGTTCTATGGCTACACCTTC.